The clone carrying this TCR beta chain appeared once. Antigen unknown. The data stem from a study of cytomegalovirus exposure and HLA in healthy donors. Primers included in the PCR were 60 Vbeta and 13 Jbeta primers. TCRdb keeps only in-frame clones here, not all; method: immunoSEQ multiplex PCR. The profile shows 120,000 or so clones, around 80% of them singletons. The study's findings and limits: Another analysis was done later, and it associated around 17,000 TCR beta sequences with HLA alleles at 0.05 false discovery rate. Both high specificity and high sensitivity reportedly marked the classifier's diagnosis of cytomegalovirus status. A link between a missense DCLRE1C variant and TCR beta V- and J-gene trimming emerged from a later analysis.

The CDR3 consists of 14 residues. Trimming removed 1 base from V and 3 bases from J, with 9 bases in between. Germline CDR1 LGHNA, CDR2 YSLEER. The TCR sequence derives from a man in his fifties in good health and CMV-seronegative. What was sequenced was PBMCs. This chain connects TRBV4-3 to TRBJ2-5; perhaps TRBD1 as D (6 bases). CDR3: CASSQGGREETQYF. In DNA form, the CDR3 reads TGCGCCAGCAGCCAAGGGGGGCGAGAAGAGACCCAGTACTTC.